The present TCR beta chain was sequenced within a study of T cell responses to AZD1222 COVID-19 vaccine. This clone was picked up a small number of times. As yet, its antigen is unknown. The study's findings and limits: A reported finding is that nearly half of spike-specific TCRs target unmutated variant regions.

Looked up from germline, CDR1 is SGHAT and CDR2 is FQNNGV. This CDR3 is 16 amino acids long. The V gene lost 1 base and the J gene lost 3 bases, with 13 bases spanning the gap. Some clones are missing from TCRdb's copy, which holds only in-frame ones; the method was immunoSEQ multiplex PCR. The sample holds around 200,000 clones, roughly 93% seen once. Sequenced material: peripheral blood, taken on day 0 of AZD1222 vaccination. The source is an adult in good health. The chain recombines TRBV11-2 with TRBJ1-5; D possibly corresponds to TRBD1 (5 bases). The CDR3 protein is CASSLVGGAINQPQHF. In DNA form, the CDR3 reads TGTGCCAGCAGCTTAGTCGGAGGGGCCATCAATCAGCCCCAGCATTTT. Full variable domain (remainder filled in from reference TRBV11-2 and TRBJ1-5): EAGVAQSPRYKIIEKRQSVAFWCNPISGHATLYWYQQILGQGPKLLIQFQNNGVVDDSQLPKDRFSAERLKGVDSTLKIQPAKLEDSAVYLCASSLVGGAINQPQHFGDGTRLSIL.